Described below is a single T cell receptor beta chain sequence and its context. The clone's antigen remains unknown. Base quality data are lacking; no much larger clone is found one base away. Deletion took 0 bases off V and 4 bases off J, with a span of 3 bases between the germline ends. The germline V gene (reference sequence) yields SEHNR for CDR1 and FQNEAQ for CDR2. The CDR3 sequence holds 12 residues, the cysteine and phenylalanine included. Only the CDR3 DNA is retained, 36 bases long and in frame from the first base. This entry belongs to a study of PD-1 blockade in classical Hodgkin lymphoma (dated by TCRdb to 2018 to 2021). Regarding the study in general: Nivolumab dosing was 3 mg/kg intravenously every 2 weeks, continuing until either disease progression or unacceptable toxicity. To define a peripheral blood immune signature of response to PD-1 blockade in classical Hodgkin lymphoma, the study combined TCR beta sequencing with CyTOF. Study-wide findings and limitations: The study was restricted to a single clinical trial cohort, and the causes of repertoire differences, possibly disease activity or prior therapy, were left undefined. Patients starting nivolumab less than 1 year after ASCT had lower diversity and were excluded from later analyses to avoid confounding by immune reconstitution. Trial patients achieving complete response had baseline diversity similar to newly diagnosed patients, whereas partial responders and progressors had significantly lower diversity. CD4+ but not CD8+ TCR diversity rose significantly by C4D1 (p=0.0027 vs p=0.16), most apparent in complete responders (p=0.02). Newly diagnosed patients were reported to have lower baseline TCR diversity than healthy donors, and relapsed/refractory patients were reported to have lower baseline TCR diversity still.

Genomic DNA was isolated using the Qiagen DNeasy kit from unsorted PBMCs as well as from negatively selected CD4+ and CD8+ fractions. TCR beta CDR3 regions were amplified by immunoSEQ multiplex PCR using primers annealing to V and J segments. Amplification bias was minimized using a synthetic immune receptor repertoire, and residual bias was removed computationally after sequencing. The original methods were these. Repertoire diversity was quantified as the Shannon entropy index using custom Python scripts. Unsorted, CD4+ and CD8+ repertoires were analyzed separately, except for combined analyses in which CD4+ and CD8+ sequences were merged in silico. Clonal expansion was defined as at least a 2-fold frequency increase after treatment relative to C1D1, with a pseudocount of 0.5 for undetected baseline clones. Singleton clones were defined as clones with 0 or 1 copy at C1D1, and non-singleton clones were defined as clones with 2 or more copies. By matching protein sequences in sorted samples from the same patient, clones expanded in unsorted samples were annotated as CD4+, CD8+ or unknown. Diversity changes from C1D1 to C4D1 were tested in paired samples using Wilcoxon tests. Not all clones reach the TCRdb copy of this immuneACCESS table, which keeps in-frame sequences only. Checked studies attribute under half of the gap to unresolved V genes and leave the rest unexplained. D and trimming were read from the DNA, whereas the V and J calls and clone size are those reported in that table. Recorded for this sample are approximately 26,000 clones; about four fifths of them occurred a single time. Roughly a fifth of the sample goes to the ten largest clones.

The label giving this sample's time point can be read as: cycle 2 day 1 (C2D1) of nivolumab. Every trial patient had relapsed following autologous stem cell transplantation, and prior brentuximab vedotin exposure was what differed among cohorts A, B and C. The trial cohort comprised around 60 patients with relapsed/refractory classical Hodgkin lymphoma whose best overall responses were complete response, partial response or progressive disease. In the multi-cohort phase II CheckMate 205 trial, trial patients received single-agent nivolumab. Best overall response was determined by an independent review committee according to the 2007 International Working Group response criteria. Trial PBMCs were obtained immediately prior to nivolumab initiation (C1D1) and on therapy at cycle 2 day 1 and cycle 4 day 1. Peripheral blood was collected in 8 mL Vacutainer Cell Preparation Tubes, from which PBMCs were isolated by centrifugation and then cryopreserved.

The chain is made from TRBV7-9 and TRBJ1-2; the D gene remains uncertain. This material consisted of peripheral blood mononuclear cells (PBMCs), taken before the second cycle of nivolumab. The source is a human donor with classical Hodgkin lymphoma. The nucleotide sequence is given as TGTGCCAGCAGCTTAGCCGGCTATGGCTACACCTTC. The encoded protein is CASSLAGYGYTF.